Presented here are 14 T cell receptor beta chains from one specimen sequenced in a study of OX40 agonist ivuxolimab in advanced cancers. Repertoires were generated with immunoSEQ multiplex PCR, while TCRdb's copy carries only in-frame clones and drops some. The data show 55,000 to 75,000 clones, with around 87% seen just once and roughly 1.3% held by the top ten. Material: CD4+ or CD8+ T cells sorted from blood, obtained in a trial of the OX40 agonist ivuxolimab. The receptors were gathered from an adult with an advanced solid tumor such as melanoma, head and neck, liver or kidney cancer.

This clone appeared a single time. The chain carries TRBV7-2 and TRBJ2-7; D not certain. CDR3 length: 12 amino acids. Germline lookup yields CDR1 SGHTA and CDR2 FQGNSA. Trimming pared 4 bases from V and 3 bases from J, leaving 7 bases between. CDR3 DNA sequence: TGTGCCAGCAGCTCTTCCTTCTACGAGCAGTACTTC. Encoded protein: CASSSSFYEQYF.

The CDR3 loop is CASSLAQAGHRAGYTF. DNA for the CDR3: TGTGCCAGCAGCTTAGCGCAGGCAGGGCATCGGGCCGGCTACACCTTC. The chain has TRBV7-9 and TRBJ1-2; D might be TRBD1 (5 bases). Trimming removed 0 bases at V and 8 bases at J, with 19 bases between. CDR3 length: 16 amino acids. The V gene's germline CDR1 is SEHNR and CDR2 FQNEAQ (reference sequence).

The rearrangement uses TRBV7-8 and TRBJ2-5; D not resolved. Per the germline V gene, CDR1 is SGHVS and CDR2 is FQNEAQ. There are 12 residues in the CDR3. V was trimmed by 6 bases and J by 5 bases, leaving 10 bases between them. CDR3 sequence (DNA): TGTGCCAGCAGTACAGCCGGGGAGACCCAGTACTTC. It encodes CASSTAGETQYF.

This clone occurred once. The rearrangement joins TRBV6-1 to TRBJ2-7, with a weak D call TRBD1 (5 bases). CDR3 length equals 13 residues. Germline CDR1 is MNHNS and CDR2 is SASEGT. V lost 6 bases to trimming and J lost 1 base, with 10 bases between them. The CDR3 loop is CASSPDNSYEQYF. CDR3 coding DNA: TGTGCCAGCAGCCCGGACAATTCCTACGAGCAGTACTTC.

On this clone itself: At one of its ends the junction is not consistent with the germline gene, which may arise from a read error. V gene TRBV19 combines with J gene TRBJ2-7; D uncertain. Looked up from germline, CDR1 is LNHDA and CDR2 is SQIVND (reference sequence). The CDR3 extends over 14 amino acids. CDR3 loop: CARNLDGSSHEQYF. CDR3 nucleotide sequence: TGTGCCAGGAACTTAGACGGAAGCTCCCACGAGCAGTACTTC.

The V call is TRBV19, the J call TRBJ2-7; 8 bases match TRBD2. This CDR3 has 16 residues. CDR1 is LNHDA, CDR2 SQIVND, per germline (reference sequence). V gave up 3 bases and J gave up 3 bases; unmatched junction bases: 10. Here the CDR3 reads CASSIHSRGGIYEQYF. In DNA, the CDR3 is TGTGCCAGTAGTATCCATAGTCGCGGGGGGATCTACGAGCAGTACTTC.

V usage is TRBV14 and J usage is TRBJ2-2; 14 bases match TRBD2. This CDR3 spans 18 amino acids. Trimming at V came to 4 bases and at J to 6 bases, leaving 10 bases not matched to a gene. Germline assignment: CDR1 SGHDN and CDR2 FVKESK. The CDR3 DNA reads TGTGCCAGCAGCCGGGGACTAGCGGGAGAACCTGGGGCCGGGGAGCTGTTTTTT. It specifies CASSRGLAGEPGAGELFF. Based on the CDR3 plus reference TRBV14 and TRBJ2-2, the full variable domain is EAGVTQFPSHSVIEKGQTVTLRCDPISGHDNLYWYRRVMGKEIKFLLHFVKESKQDESGMPNNRFLAERTGGTYSTLKVQPAELEDSGVYFCASSRGLAGEPGAGELFFGEGSRLTVL.

This clone was counted only a few times. The gene calls are TRBV4-1 and TRBJ1-2; D remains unclear. The V gene's germline CDR1 is MGHRA and CDR2 YSYEKL. The CDR3 extends over 15 amino acids. The V end was cut by 1 base, the J end by 0 bases, with 9 bases between. CDR3: CASSQGITANYGYTF. CDR3 in DNA: TGCGCCAGCAGCCAAGGGATAACAGCTAACTATGGCTACACCTTC.

The chain couples TRBV7-8 to TRBJ2-7; no clear D. This CDR3 has 12 amino acids. V was shortened by 5 bases and J by 2 bases, with 7 bases between the two germline ends. Germline lookup yields CDR1 SGHVS and CDR2 FQNEAQ. DNA of the CDR3: TGTGCCAGCAGCCGCACAACCTACGAGCAGTACTTC. Translation: CASSRTTYEQYF. The complete variable domain, with remaining parts taken from reference TRBV7-8 and TRBJ2-7, reads GAGVSQSPRYKVAKRGQDVALRCDPISGHVSLFWYQQALGQGPEFLTYFQNEAQLDKSGLPSDRFFAERPEGSVSTLKIQRTQQEDSAVYLCASSRTTYEQYFGPGTRLTVT.

The rearrangement uses TRBV5-4 and TRBJ1-1, with TRBD1 as a possible D gene (5 bases). V gave up 5 bases and J gave up 2 bases, with 7 bases separating them. The germline gives CDR1 SGHNT, CDR2 YYREEE (reference sequence). CDR3 length: 12 residues. CDR3: CASSWDNTEAFF. The CDR3 DNA reads TGTGCCAGCAGTTGGGACAACACTGAAGCTTTCTTT.

The V call is TRBV6-1, the J call TRBJ1-1; D possibly corresponds to TRBD1 (6 bases). The V end lost 5 bases, the J end lost 5 bases, and 9 bases lay between the germline ends. CDR1 MNHNS and CDR2 SASEGT come from the germline V gene. The CDR3 covers 12 residues. The CDR3 spells CASSQGKTEAFF. Here the CDR3 DNA reads TGTGCCAGCAGTCAGGGGAAAACTGAAGCTTTCTTT.

This clone has just a few counts. This chain uses TRBV9 with TRBJ1-4, with 8 bases that match TRBD1. This CDR3 has 17 amino acids. The V segment lost 4 bases and the J segment 4 bases; nucleotides outside the gene matches: 12. Germline values: CDR1 SGDLS, CDR2 YYNGEE. The CDR3 loop reads CASSPAPGTGDNEKLFF. CDR3 nucleotides: TGTGCCAGCAGCCCCGCTCCAGGGACAGGAGATAATGAAAAACTGTTTTTT.

The J gene is TRBJ2-3, the V gene TRBV5-1; 12 nucleotides match TRBD2. From germline, CDR1 is SGHRS and CDR2 YFSETQ. Germline trimming cut 4 bases from V and 5 bases from J; bases unmatched to any gene: 2. The length of the CDR3 is 14 residues. CDR3 coding DNA: TGCGCCAGCAGCCTAGCGGGGGGGCGAGATACGCAGTATTTT. It encodes CASSLAGGRDTQYF.

This sequence joins TRBV19 and TRBJ2-7; TRBD1 agrees at 7 bases. There are 18 residues in the CDR3. Germline-derived CDR1 and CDR2 are LNHDA and SQIVND (reference sequence). With 4 bases clipped from V and 1 base from J, the junction kept 16 bases outside the gene matches. The DNA for the CDR3 is TGTGCCAGTAGTAGAGACACTTCAACAGGGGTTTCGTCCTACGAGCAGTACTTC. Its protein is CASSRDTSTGVSSYEQYF.